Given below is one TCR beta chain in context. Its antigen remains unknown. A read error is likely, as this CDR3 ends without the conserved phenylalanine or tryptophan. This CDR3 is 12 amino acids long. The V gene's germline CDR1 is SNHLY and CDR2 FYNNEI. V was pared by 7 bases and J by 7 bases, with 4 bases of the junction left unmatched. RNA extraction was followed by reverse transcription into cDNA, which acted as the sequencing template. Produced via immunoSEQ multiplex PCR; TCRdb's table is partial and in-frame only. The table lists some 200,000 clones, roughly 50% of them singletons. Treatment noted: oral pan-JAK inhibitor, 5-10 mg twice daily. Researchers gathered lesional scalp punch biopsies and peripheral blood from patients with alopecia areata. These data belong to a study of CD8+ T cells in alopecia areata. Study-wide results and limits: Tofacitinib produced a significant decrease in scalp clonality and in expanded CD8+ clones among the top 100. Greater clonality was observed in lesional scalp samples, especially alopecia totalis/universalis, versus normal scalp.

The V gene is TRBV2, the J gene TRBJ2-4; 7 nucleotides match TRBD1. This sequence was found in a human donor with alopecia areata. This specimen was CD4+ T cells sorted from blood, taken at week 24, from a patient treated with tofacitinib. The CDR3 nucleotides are TGTGCCAGCACCACAGGGGAGAACATTCAGTACCTC. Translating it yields CASTTGENIQYL.